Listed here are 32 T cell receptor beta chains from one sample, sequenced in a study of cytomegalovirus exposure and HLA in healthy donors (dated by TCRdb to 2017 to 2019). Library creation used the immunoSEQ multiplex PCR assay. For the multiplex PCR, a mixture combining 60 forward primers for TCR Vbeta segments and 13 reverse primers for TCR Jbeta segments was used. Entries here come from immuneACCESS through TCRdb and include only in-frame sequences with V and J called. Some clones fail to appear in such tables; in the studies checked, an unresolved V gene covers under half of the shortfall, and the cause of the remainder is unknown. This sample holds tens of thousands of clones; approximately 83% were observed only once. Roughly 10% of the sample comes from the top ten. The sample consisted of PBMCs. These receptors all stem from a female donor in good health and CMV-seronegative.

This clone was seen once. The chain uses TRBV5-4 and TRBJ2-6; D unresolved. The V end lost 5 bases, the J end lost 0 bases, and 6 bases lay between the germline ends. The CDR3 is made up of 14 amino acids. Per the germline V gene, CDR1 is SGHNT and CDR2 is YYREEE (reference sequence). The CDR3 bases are TGTGCCAGCAGTCACTCCTCTGGGGCCAACGTCCTGACTTTC. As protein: CASSHSSGANVLTF.

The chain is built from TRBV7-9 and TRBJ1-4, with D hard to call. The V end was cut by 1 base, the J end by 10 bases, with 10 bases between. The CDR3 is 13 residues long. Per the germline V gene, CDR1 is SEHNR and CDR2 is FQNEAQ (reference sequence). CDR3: CASSLDRGGKLFF. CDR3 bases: TGTGCCAGCAGCTTAGATCGGGGTGGAAAACTGTTTTTT.

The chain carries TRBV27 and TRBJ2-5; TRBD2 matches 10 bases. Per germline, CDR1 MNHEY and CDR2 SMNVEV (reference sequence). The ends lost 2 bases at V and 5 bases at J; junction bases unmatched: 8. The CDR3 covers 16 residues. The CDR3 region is CASSLLSGGTRETQYF. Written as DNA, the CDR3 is TGTGCCAGCAGTTTACTTAGCGGGGGGACTCGGGAGACCCAGTACTTC.

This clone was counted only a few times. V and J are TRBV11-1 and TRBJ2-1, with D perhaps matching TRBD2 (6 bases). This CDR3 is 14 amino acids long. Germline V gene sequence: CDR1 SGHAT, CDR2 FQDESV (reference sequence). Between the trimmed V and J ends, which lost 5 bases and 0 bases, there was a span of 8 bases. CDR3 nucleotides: TGTGCCAGCAGCCCAGCGGGCTCCTACAATGAGCAGTTCTTC. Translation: CASSPAGSYNEQFF.

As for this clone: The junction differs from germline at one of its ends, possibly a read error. The CDR3 sequence: CASSHGLAGDAQYF. The CDR3 region has the DNA TGCGCCAGCAGCCACGGACTAGCGGGAGATGCGCAGTATTTT. The genes are TRBV4-3 and TRBJ2-3; 13 bases are shared with TRBD2. The CDR3 length is 14 residues. CDR1 and CDR2 (germline): LGHNA, YSLEER.

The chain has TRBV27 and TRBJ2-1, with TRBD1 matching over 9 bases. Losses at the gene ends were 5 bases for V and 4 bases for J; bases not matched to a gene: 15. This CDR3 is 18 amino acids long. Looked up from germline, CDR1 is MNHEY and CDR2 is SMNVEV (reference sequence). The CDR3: CASSPAPPTGTGYNEQFF. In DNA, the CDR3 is TGTGCCAGCAGTCCAGCCCCTCCAACCGGGACAGGGTACAATGAGCAGTTCTTC.

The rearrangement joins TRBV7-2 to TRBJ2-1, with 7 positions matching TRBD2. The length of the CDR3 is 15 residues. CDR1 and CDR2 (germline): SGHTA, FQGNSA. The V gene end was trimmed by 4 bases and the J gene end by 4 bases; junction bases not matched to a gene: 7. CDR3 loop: CASSSSGTYYNEQFF. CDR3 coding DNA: TGTGCCAGCAGCTCAAGCGGGACGTATTACAATGAGCAGTTCTTC.

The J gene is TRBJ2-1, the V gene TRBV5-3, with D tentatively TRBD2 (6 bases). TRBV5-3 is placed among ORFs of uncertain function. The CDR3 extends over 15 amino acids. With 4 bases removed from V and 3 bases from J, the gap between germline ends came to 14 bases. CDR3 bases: TGTGCCAGAAGCGGAATCGTAGCGGACTACAATGAGCAGTTCTTC. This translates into CARSGIVADYNEQFF.

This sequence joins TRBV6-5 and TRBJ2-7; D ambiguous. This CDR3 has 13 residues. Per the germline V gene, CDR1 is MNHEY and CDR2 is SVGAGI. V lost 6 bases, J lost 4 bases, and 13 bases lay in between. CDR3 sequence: CASREPVWYEQYF. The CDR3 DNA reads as TGTGCCAGCAGAGAACCGGTGTGGTACGAGCAGTACTTC.

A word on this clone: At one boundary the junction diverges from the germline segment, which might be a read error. In DNA form, the CDR3 reads TGCGCCAGCAGCTTGGCTGGAATTAGGGGCGCTGGGGCCAACGGCCTGACTTTC. Its protein product is CASSLAGIRGAGANGLTF. The chain joins TRBV5-1 to TRBJ2-6, with D tentatively TRBD1 (5 bases). Germline V gene sequence: CDR1 SGHRS, CDR2 YFSETQ. CDR3 size: 18 residues.

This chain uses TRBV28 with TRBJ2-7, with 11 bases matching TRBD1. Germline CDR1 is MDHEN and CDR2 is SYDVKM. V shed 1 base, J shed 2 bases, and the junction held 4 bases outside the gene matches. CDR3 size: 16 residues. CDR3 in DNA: TGTGCCAGCAGTTTATATGGGGGACAGGGGGCCTACGAGCAGTACTTC. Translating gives CASSLYGGQGAYEQYF. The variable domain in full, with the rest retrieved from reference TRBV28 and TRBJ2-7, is DVKVTQSSRYLVKRTGEKVFLECVQDMDHENMFWYRQDPGLGLRLIYFSYDVKMKEKGDIPEGYSVSREKKERFSLILESASTNQTSMYLCASSLYGGQGAYEQYFGPGTRLTVT.

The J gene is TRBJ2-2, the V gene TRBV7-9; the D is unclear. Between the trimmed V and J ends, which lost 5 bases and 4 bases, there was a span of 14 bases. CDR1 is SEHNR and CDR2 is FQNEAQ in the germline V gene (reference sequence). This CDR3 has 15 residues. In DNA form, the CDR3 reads TGTGCCAGCAGCCCTCACAACACCATCACCGGGGAGCTGTTTTTT. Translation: CASSPHNTITGELFF.

The CDR3 region is CASSLPGHSYEQYF. The CDR3 nucleotides are TGTGCCAGCAGTCTACCGGGACACTCCTACGAGCAGTACTTC. This chain joins TRBV6-5 and TRBJ2-7; TRBD1 might be the D (6 bases). V was cut by 5 bases and J by 0 bases, with 11 bases left in between. Germline CDR1 MNHEY, CDR2 SVGAGI. The CDR3 loop spans 14 amino acids.

The CDR3 is CASSQEQSGTYEQYF. CDR3 nucleotides: TGCGCCAGCAGCCAAGAACAGAGCGGAACCTACGAGCAGTACTTC. The chain is built from TRBV4-3 and TRBJ2-7; possibly TRBD2 for D (5 bases). Trimming left V 0 bases short and J 2 bases short, with 11 bases between. Germline lookup yields CDR1 LGHNA and CDR2 YSLEER. The CDR3 has 15 amino acids.

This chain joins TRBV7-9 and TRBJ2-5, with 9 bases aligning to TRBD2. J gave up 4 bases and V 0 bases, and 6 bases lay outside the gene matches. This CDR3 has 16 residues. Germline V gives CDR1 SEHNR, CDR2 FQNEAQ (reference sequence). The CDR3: CASSLAPSGTLETQYF. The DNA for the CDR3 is TGTGCCAGCAGCTTAGCCCCTAGCGGGACCCTAGAGACCCAGTACTTC.

Here the CDR3 reads CASSDVGQGRNEQFF. CDR3 coding DNA: TGTGCCAGCAGTGATGTGGGACAGGGTCGGAATGAGCAGTTCTTC. The chain recombines TRBV6-1 with TRBJ2-1; 9 bases map to TRBD1. Germline lookup yields CDR1 MNHNS and CDR2 SASEGT. The CDR3 spans 15 residues. Trimming removed 3 bases from V and 7 bases from J; junction bases left unmatched: 7.

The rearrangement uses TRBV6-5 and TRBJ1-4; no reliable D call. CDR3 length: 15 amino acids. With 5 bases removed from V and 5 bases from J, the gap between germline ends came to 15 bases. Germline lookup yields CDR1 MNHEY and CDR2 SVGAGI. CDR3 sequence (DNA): TGTGCCAGCAGTCCCGGGTTCTTCCCCAATGAAAAACTGTTTTTT. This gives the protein CASSPGFFPNEKLFF.

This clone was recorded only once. The CDR3 DNA sequence: TGTGCCAGCACCGACGGGACAAACGAACATGGCTACACCTTC. Protein: CASTDGTNEHGYTF. V and J are TRBV9 and TRBJ1-2, with D perhaps matching TRBD1 (6 bases). CDR1 is SGDLS and CDR2 is YYNGEE in the germline V gene. V was shortened by 6 bases and J by 6 bases, with 18 bases between the two germline ends. There are 14 residues in the CDR3. Supplemented by reference TRBV9 and TRBJ1-2, the full variable domain reads DSGVTQTPKHLITATGQRVTLRCSPRSGDLSVYWYQQSLDQGLQFLIQYYNGEERAKGNILERFSAQQFPDLHSELNLSSLELGDSALYFCASTDGTNEHGYTFGSGTRLTVV.

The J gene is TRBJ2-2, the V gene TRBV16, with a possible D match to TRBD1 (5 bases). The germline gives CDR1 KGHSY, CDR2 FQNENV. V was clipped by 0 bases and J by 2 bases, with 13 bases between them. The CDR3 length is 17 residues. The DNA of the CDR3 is TGTGCCAGCAGCCAATCCTCCAGGGCTGGCAACACCGGGGAGCTGTTTTTT. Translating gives CASSQSSRAGNTGELFF.

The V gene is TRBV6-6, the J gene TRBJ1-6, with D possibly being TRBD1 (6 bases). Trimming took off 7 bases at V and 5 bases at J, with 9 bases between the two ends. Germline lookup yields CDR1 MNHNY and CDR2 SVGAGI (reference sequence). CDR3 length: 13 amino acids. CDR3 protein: CASIQGNNSPLHF. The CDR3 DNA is TGTGCCAGCATACAGGGAAATAATTCACCCCTCCACTTT.

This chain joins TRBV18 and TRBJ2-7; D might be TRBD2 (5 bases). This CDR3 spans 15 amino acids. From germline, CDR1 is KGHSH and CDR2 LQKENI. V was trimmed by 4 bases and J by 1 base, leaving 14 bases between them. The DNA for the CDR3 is TGTGCCAGCTCACACCCGGGATCCCAGTCCTACGAGCAGTACTTC. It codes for CASSHPGSQSYEQYF.

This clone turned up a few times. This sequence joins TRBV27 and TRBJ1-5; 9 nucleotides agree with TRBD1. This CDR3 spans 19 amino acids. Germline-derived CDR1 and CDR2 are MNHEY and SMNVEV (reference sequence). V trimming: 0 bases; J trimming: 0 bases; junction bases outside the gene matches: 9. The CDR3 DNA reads TGTGCCAGCAGTTTATCGGGGCTCGGACAGGGGTATAGCAATCAGCCCCAGCATTTT. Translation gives CASSLSGLGQGYSNQPQHF.

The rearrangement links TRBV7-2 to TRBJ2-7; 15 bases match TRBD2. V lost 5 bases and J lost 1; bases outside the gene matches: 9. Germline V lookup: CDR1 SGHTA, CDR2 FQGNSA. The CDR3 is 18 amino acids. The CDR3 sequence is CASSPRTSGRALSYEQYF. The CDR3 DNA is TGTGCCAGCAGCCCACGGACTAGCGGGAGGGCCCTTTCCTACGAGCAGTACTTC.

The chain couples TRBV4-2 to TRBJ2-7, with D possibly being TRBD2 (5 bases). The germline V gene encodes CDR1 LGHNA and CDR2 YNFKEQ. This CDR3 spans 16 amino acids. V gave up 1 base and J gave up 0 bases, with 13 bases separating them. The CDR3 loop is CASSQGAGLDSYEQYF. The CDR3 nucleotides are TGTGCCAGCAGCCAAGGTGCGGGCCTTGACTCCTACGAGCAGTACTTC.

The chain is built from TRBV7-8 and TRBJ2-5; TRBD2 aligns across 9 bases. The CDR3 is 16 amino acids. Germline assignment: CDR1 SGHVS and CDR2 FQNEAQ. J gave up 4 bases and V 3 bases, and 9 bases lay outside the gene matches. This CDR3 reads CASSFGASGDLETQYF. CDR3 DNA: TGTGCCAGCAGCTTCGGGGCTAGCGGGGACCTAGAGACCCAGTACTTC. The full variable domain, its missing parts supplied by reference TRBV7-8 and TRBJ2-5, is GAGVSQSPRYKVAKRGQDVALRCDPISGHVSLFWYQQALGQGPEFLTYFQNEAQLDKSGLPSDRFFAERPEGSVSTLKIQRTQQEDSAVYLCASSFGASGDLETQYFGPGTRLLVL.

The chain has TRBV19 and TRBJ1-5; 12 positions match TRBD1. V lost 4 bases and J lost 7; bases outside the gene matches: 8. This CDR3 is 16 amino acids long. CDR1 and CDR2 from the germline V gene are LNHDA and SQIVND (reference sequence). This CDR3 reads CASSTPGQGAKQPQHF. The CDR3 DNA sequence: TGTGCCAGTAGTACTCCGGGACAGGGGGCGAAACAGCCCCAGCATTTT.

This CDR3 reads CASSLWFSGRSADTQYF. DNA of the CDR3: TGTGCCAGCAGTTTATGGTTTAGCGGGAGATCGGCAGATACGCAGTATTTT. The V gene is TRBV27, the J gene TRBJ2-3, with TRBD2 matching 9 bases. This CDR3 has 17 amino acids. CDR1 is MNHEY and CDR2 is SMNVEV in the germline V gene (reference sequence). Germline trimming cut 1 base from V and 4 bases from J; bases unmatched to any gene: 9.

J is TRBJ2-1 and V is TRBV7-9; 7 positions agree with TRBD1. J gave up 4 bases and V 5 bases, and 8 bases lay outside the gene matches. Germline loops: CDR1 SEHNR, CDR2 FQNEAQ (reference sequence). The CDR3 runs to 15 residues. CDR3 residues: CASSLRGTVYNEQFF. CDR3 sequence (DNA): TGTGCCAGCAGCCTAAGGGGGACAGTATACAATGAGCAGTTCTTC.

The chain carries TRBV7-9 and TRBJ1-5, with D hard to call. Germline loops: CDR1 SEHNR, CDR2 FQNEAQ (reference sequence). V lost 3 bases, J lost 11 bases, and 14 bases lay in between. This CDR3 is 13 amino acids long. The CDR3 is CASSFNSGGSQHF. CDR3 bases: TGTGCCAGCAGCTTTAACAGTGGTGGCTCCCAGCATTTT.

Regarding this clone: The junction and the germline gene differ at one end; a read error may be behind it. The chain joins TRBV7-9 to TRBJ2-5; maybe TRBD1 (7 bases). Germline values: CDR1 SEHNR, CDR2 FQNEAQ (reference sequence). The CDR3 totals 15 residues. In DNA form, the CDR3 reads TGTTCCAGCAGCTTTGGCAGGGGGGTCCAAGAGACCCAGTACTTC. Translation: CSSSFGRGVQETQYF.

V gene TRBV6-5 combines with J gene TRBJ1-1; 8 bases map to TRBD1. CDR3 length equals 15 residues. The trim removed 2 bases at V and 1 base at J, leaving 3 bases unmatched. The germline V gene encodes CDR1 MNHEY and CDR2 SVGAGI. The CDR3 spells CASSYRGQANTEAFF. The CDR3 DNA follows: TGTGCCAGCAGTTACCGGGGACAGGCGAACACTGAAGCTTTCTTT.

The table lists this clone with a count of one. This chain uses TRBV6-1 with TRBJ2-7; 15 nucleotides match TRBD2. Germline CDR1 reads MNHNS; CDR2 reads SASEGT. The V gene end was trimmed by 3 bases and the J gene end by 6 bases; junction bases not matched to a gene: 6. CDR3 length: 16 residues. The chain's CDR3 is CASSDPGLAGGTEQYF. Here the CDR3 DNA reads TGTGCCAGCAGTGATCCGGGACTAGCGGGAGGAACCGAGCAGTACTTC.